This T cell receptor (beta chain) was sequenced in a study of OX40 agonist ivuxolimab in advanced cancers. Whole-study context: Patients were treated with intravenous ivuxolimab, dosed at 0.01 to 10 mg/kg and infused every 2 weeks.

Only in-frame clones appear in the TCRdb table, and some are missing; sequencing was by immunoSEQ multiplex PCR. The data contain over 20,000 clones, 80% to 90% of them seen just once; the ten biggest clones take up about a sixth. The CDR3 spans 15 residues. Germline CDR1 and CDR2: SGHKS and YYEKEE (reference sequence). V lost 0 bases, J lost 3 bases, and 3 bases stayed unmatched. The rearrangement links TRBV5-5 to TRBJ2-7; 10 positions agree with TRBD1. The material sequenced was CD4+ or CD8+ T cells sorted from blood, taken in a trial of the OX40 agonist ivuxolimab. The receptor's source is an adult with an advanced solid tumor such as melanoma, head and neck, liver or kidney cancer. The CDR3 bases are TGTGCCAGCAGCTTGGCCTGGACAGGGGGCTACGAGCAGTACTTC. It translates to CASSLAWTGGYEQYF.